These 32 T cell receptor beta chains were all obtained from the same sample, sequenced in a study of blood T cell repertoires in COVID-19. TCRdb's copy holds only in-frame clones and misses some; the assay was immunoSEQ multiplex PCR. The table lists under 300,000 clones, around 90% of them singletons. Sequencing was performed on PBMCs or T cells enriched from blood (not recorded which). The origin of the receptors is a woman between 40 and 50 years old who had recovered from COVID-19.

The chain employs TRBV4-1 and TRBJ1-1; D gene unclear. The CDR3 loop spans 15 amino acids. V was cut by 0 bases and J by 0 bases, with 8 bases left in between. CDR1 and CDR2 (germline): MGHRA, YSYEKL. The CDR3 protein is CASSQDPVMNTEAFF. In DNA form, the CDR3 reads TGCGCCAGCAGCCAAGACCCGGTGATGAACACTGAAGCTTTCTTT.

The chain couples TRBV11-3 to TRBJ2-1; the match to TRBD2 covers 8 bases. The CDR3 sequence is 15 residues long. V lost 0 bases and J lost 7; bases outside the gene matches: 5. The V gene's germline CDR1 is SGHNT and CDR2 YENEEA. The CDR3 loop reads CASSLDGPGGNEQFF. The CDR3 DNA reads TGTGCCAGCAGCTTAGATGGGCCGGGGGGGAATGAGCAGTTCTTC.

The V and J genes are TRBV3-1 (or the pseudogene TRBV3-2) and TRBJ2-7; TRBD2 aligns across 11 bases. The V and J ends lost 3 bases and 7 bases, in that order; junction bases with no gene match: 23. CDR1 is LGHDT and CDR2 is YNNKEL in the germline V gene (reference sequence). The CDR3 is made up of 20 amino acids. CDR3 in amino acids: CASSQVDRDGKGLAEGEQYF. Written as DNA, the CDR3 is TGTGCCAGCAGCCAGGTCGACCGGGACGGCAAGGGACTAGCGGAAGGGGAGCAGTACTTC.

This chain links TRBV19 with TRBJ2-3; unclear D gene. This CDR3 is 17 amino acids long. V dropped 3 bases and J dropped 1 base, with 17 bases sitting between them. Germline V gives CDR1 LNHDA, CDR2 SQIVND (reference sequence). CDR3 in amino acids: CASSIGAGSPRTDTQYF. DNA for the CDR3: TGTGCCAGTAGTATCGGTGCAGGATCCCCTCGCACAGATACGCAGTATTTT. Full variable domain (missing parts from reference TRBV19 and TRBJ2-3): DGGITQSPKYLFRKEGQNVTLSCEQNLNHDAMYWYRQDPGQGLRLIYYSQIVNDFQKGDIAEGYSVSREKKESFPLTVTSAQKNPTAFYLCASSIGAGSPRTDTQYFGPGTRLTVL.

There are a few counts of this clone. The sample carries other DNA sequences with the same CDR3. This chain connects TRBV9 to TRBJ1-1; D is perhaps TRBD1 (6 bases). The germline CDR1 and CDR2 sequences are SGDLS and YYNGEE. The CDR3 covers 15 residues. The germline V and J ends were trimmed by 0 bases and 0 bases, with 9 bases remaining between them. CDR3 loop: CASSVGDRLNTEAFF. In DNA form, the CDR3 reads TGTGCCAGCAGCGTAGGAGACAGGTTGAACACTGAAGCTTTCTTT. Looking up the rest from reference TRBV9 and TRBJ1-1 gives the full variable domain: DSGVTQTPKHLITATGQRVTLRCSPRSGDLSVYWYQQSLDQGLQFLIQYYNGEERAKGNILERFSAQQFPDLHSELNLSSLELGDSALYFCASSVGDRLNTEAFFGQGTRLTVV.

The V gene is TRBV10-3, the J gene TRBJ2-3; 11 bases fit TRBD2. J lost 4 bases, V lost 3 bases, and 3 bases had no gene match. The CDR3 runs 15 residues. The germline V gene encodes CDR1 ENHRY and CDR2 SYGVKD. CDR3 nucleotide sequence: TGTGCCATCAGTGATGGGACTAGCGGTGCAGATACGCAGTATTTT. This codes for CAISDGTSGADTQYF.

The chain links TRBV27 to TRBJ2-1; tentatively, D is TRBD2 (6 bases). Germline V gene sequence: CDR1 MNHEY, CDR2 SMNVEV (reference sequence). Trimming took off 6 bases at V and 5 bases at J, with 17 bases between the two ends. CDR3 length: 15 amino acids. The CDR3 spells CASSPVGGINNEQFF. In DNA form, the CDR3 reads TGTGCCAGCAGCCCGGTTGGGGGGATTAACAATGAGCAGTTCTTC.

The chain carries TRBV9 and TRBJ2-2; D might be TRBD2 (6 bases). The CDR3 contains 14 residues. Germline V gene lookup returns CDR1 SGDLS and CDR2 YYNGEE. V lost 4 bases and J 5 bases, leaving 12 bases between the germline ends. The CDR3 is CASSSERVTGELFF. The DNA for the CDR3 is TGTGCCAGCAGCTCCGAGCGGGTGACCGGGGAGCTGTTTTTT.

The chain joins TRBV2 to TRBJ1-2, with a weak D call TRBD1 (6 bases). Trimming stripped 1 base from V and 3 bases from J, with 12 bases between. The CDR3 length is 15 residues. Germline V gene data show CDR1 as SNHLY and CDR2 as FYNNEI. CDR3 region: CASSEGTATYYGYTF. The DNA for the CDR3 is TGTGCCAGCAGTGAAGGGACAGCAACCTACTATGGCTACACCTTC.

The V and J genes are TRBV19 and TRBJ1-1, with TRBD1 as a possible D gene (6 bases). The CDR3 has 15 residues. V shed 6 bases and J shed 1 base, with 15 bases lying between them. Looked up from germline, CDR1 is LNHDA and CDR2 is SQIVND (reference sequence). This CDR3 is CASSVRQVSNTEAFF. The DNA for the CDR3 is TGTGCCAGTAGCGTCAGACAGGTATCGAACACTGAAGCTTTCTTT. Using reference TRBV19 and TRBJ1-1 for the parts outside the CDR3, the full variable domain is DGGITQSPKYLFRKEGQNVTLSCEQNLNHDAMYWYRQDPGQGLRLIYYSQIVNDFQKGDIAEGYSVSREKKESFPLTVTSAQKNPTAFYLCASSVRQVSNTEAFFGQGTRLTVV.

This chain joins TRBV6-5 and TRBJ2-2; D not resolved. This CDR3 is built from 13 residues. Germline V gene sequence: CDR1 MNHEY, CDR2 SVGAGI. The germline V and J ends were trimmed by 6 bases and 0 bases, with 5 bases remaining between them. This CDR3 reads CASRGANTGELFF. Written as DNA, the CDR3 is TGTGCCAGCAGGGGCGCGAACACCGGGGAGCTGTTTTTT.

The chain has TRBV7-2 and TRBJ1-2, with 11 positions matching TRBD1. The CDR3 is made up of 13 amino acids. With V trimmed by 3 bases and J by 13 bases, 7 bases remained unmatched. CDR1 is SGHTA, CDR2 FQGNSA, per germline. Written as DNA, the CDR3 is TGTGCCAGCAGCTTCCGGACAGGGGGCGCGACCACCTTC. Protein: CASSFRTGGATTF. The full variable domain, in which reference TRBV7-2 and TRBJ1-2 provide the parts outside the CDR3, is GAGVSQSPSNKVTEKGKDVELRCDPISGHTALYWYRQSLGQGLEFLIYFQGNSAPDKSGLPSDRFSAERTGGSVSTLTIQRTQQEDSAVYLCASSFRTGGATTFGSGTRLTVV.

This chain connects TRBV3-1 (or the pseudogene TRBV3-2) to TRBJ1-3; 8 positions agree with TRBD1. Germline V gives CDR1 LGHDT, CDR2 YNNKEL (reference sequence). The CDR3 sequence is 15 residues long. Losses at the gene ends were 4 bases for V and 2 bases for J; bases not matched to a gene: 4. In nucleotides, the CDR3 is TGTGCCAGCAGCCTGGACAGGGTCGCTGGAAACACCATATATTTT. Protein sequence: CASSLDRVAGNTIYF.

The chain joins TRBV18 to TRBJ2-5; 7 positions match TRBD2. Germline-derived CDR1 and CDR2 are KGHSH and LQKENI. Losses at the gene ends were 1 base for V and 6 bases for J; bases not matched to a gene: 11. This CDR3 is built from 16 residues. CDR3: CASSPLQRGSRKTQYF. CDR3 DNA sequence: TGTGCCAGCTCACCACTCCAGCGGGGTTCCAGGAAGACCCAGTACTTC. The full variable domain, its missing parts supplied by reference TRBV18 and TRBJ2-5, is NAGVMQNPRHLVRRRGQEARLRCSPMKGHSHVYWYRQLPEEGLKFMVYLQKENIIDESGMPKERFSAEFPKEGPSILRIQQVVRGDSAAYFCASSPLQRGSRKTQYFGPGTRLLVL.

The V and J genes are TRBV7-9 and TRBJ1-4; 9 bases match TRBD1. The CDR3 runs 15 residues. After removal of 2 bases from V and 8 bases from J, the junction contained 6 bases not matched to a gene. Looked up from germline, CDR1 is SEHNR and CDR2 is FQNEAQ (reference sequence). CDR3 DNA sequence: TGTGCCAGCAGCTTATCGGGACAGGGATGGGAAAAACTGTTTTTT. Protein: CASSLSGQGWEKLFF. The variable domain in full, with the rest retrieved from reference TRBV7-9 and TRBJ1-4, is DTGVSQNPRHKITKRGQNVTFRCDPISEHNRLYWYRQTLGQGPEFLTYFQNEAQLEKSRLLSDRFSAERPKGSFSTLEIQRTEQGDSAMYLCASSLSGQGWEKLFFGSGTQLSVL.

CDR3 coding DNA: TGTGCCAGCAGCCCTAAGGACAGGGGATTTTCTGGAAACACCATATATTTT. Translated: CASSPKDRGFSGNTIYF. V is TRBV9 and J is TRBJ1-3, with 9 bases lining up with TRBD1. V shed 4 bases, J shed 1 base, and the junction held 9 bases outside the gene matches. The germline gives CDR1 SGDLS, CDR2 YYNGEE. The CDR3 consists of 17 residues. Looking up the rest from reference TRBV9 and TRBJ1-3 gives the full variable domain: DSGVTQTPKHLITATGQRVTLRCSPRSGDLSVYWYQQSLDQGLQFLIQYYNGEERAKGNILERFSAQQFPDLHSELNLSSLELGDSALYFCASSPKDRGFSGNTIYFGEGSWLTVV.

This sequence joins TRBV6-5 and TRBJ1-1, with D perhaps TRBD1 (5 bases). V lost 5 bases to trimming and J lost 6 bases, with 16 bases between them. This CDR3 has 14 residues. CDR1 and CDR2 from the germline V gene are MNHEY and SVGAGI. The CDR3 loop reads CASSPGLLGAEAFF. CDR3 coding DNA: TGTGCCAGCAGTCCGGGACTCCTGGGAGCTGAAGCTTTCTTT.

This sequence joins TRBV11-2 and TRBJ2-2; weak D call: TRBD1 (6 bases). The CDR3 consists of 15 residues. Trimming took 5 bases from V and 2 from J, leaving 12 bases between them. CDR1 SGHAT and CDR2 FQNNGV come from the germline V gene. CDR3 nucleotides: TGTGCCAGCAGCCAGGACAGAATTAACACCGGGGAGCTGTTTTTT. This sequence encodes CASSQDRINTGELFF.

The J gene is TRBJ2-3, the V gene TRBV7-2; D remains unclear. V was cut by 2 bases and J by 0 bases, with 3 bases left in between. CDR3 length: 13 residues. Germline loops: CDR1 SGHTA, CDR2 FQGNSA. The CDR3 here is CASSLISTDTQYF. The CDR3 nucleotides read TGTGCCAGCAGCTTAATAAGCACAGATACGCAGTATTTT.

This clone was counted once. The chain employs TRBV9 and TRBJ1-2; perhaps TRBD1 as D (6 bases). The CDR3 is 17 residues long. CDR1 SGDLS and CDR2 YYNGEE come from the germline V gene. Trimming removed 4 bases at V and 4 bases at J, with 23 bases between. Written as DNA, the CDR3 is TGTGCCAGCAGCTCAACTGGGGGGGGCGAAGTGGTCTATGGCTACACCTTC. It yields the protein CASSSTGGGEVVYGYTF.

The chain joins TRBV5-1 to TRBJ1-1; D is undetermined. The CDR3 sequence is 15 residues long. V shed 1 base and J shed 0 bases, with 10 bases lying between them. Germline CDR1 SGHRS, CDR2 YFSETQ. CDR3 coding DNA: TGCGCCAGCAGCTTGTTATCAGAAATGAACACTGAAGCTTTCTTT. This encodes CASSLLSEMNTEAFF.

V is TRBV5-1 and J is TRBJ2-7; weak D call: TRBD1 (5 bases). V lost 0 bases, J lost 3 bases, and 13 bases lay in between. Germline V gene lookup returns CDR1 SGHRS and CDR2 YFSETQ. CDR3 length: 15 residues. The CDR3 loop reads CASSLAGSRVYEQYF. As DNA, the CDR3 is TGCGCCAGCAGCTTGGCCGGTAGCAGGGTCTACGAGCAGTACTTC.

This clone came up a few times. The chain recombines TRBV10-3 with TRBJ1-2, with D unclear. V was cut by 6 bases and J by 4 bases, with 9 bases left in between. This CDR3 spans 12 amino acids. Per germline, CDR1 ENHRY and CDR2 SYGVKD. The CDR3 coding sequence is TGTGCCATCAGCGACGGCGGCTATGGCTACACCTTC. Translating gives CAISDGGYGYTF.

The rearrangement links TRBV12-5 to TRBJ2-1; 11 bases align to TRBD2. The CDR3 consists of 15 residues. V trimming: 1 base; J trimming: 6 bases; junction bases outside the gene matches: 2. Germline V CDR1 and CDR2: LGHNT, FRNRAP. The CDR3 region is CASGLEGLAVNEQFF. CDR3 DNA: TGTGCTAGTGGTTTGGAGGGACTAGCGGTCAATGAGCAGTTCTTC. The full variable domain, rest sourced from reference TRBV12-5 and TRBJ2-1, is DARVTQTPRHKVTEMGQEVTMRCQPILGHNTVFWYRQTMMQGLELLAYFRNRAPLDDSGMPKDRFSAEMPDATLATLKIQPSEPRDSAVYFCASGLEGLAVNEQFFGPGTRLTVL.

A single count supports this clone. The chain is built from TRBV18 and TRBJ1-5; no clear D gene. The V and J ends lost 3 bases and 3 bases respectively, with 12 bases between them. The CDR3 sequence is 15 residues long. Germline V lookup: CDR1 KGHSH, CDR2 LQKENI. The CDR3 reads CASSPTSLDNQPQHF. CDR3 DNA sequence: TGTGCCAGCTCACCCACTAGCCTGGACAATCAGCCCCAGCATTTT. Filled out from reference TRBV18 and TRBJ1-5, the complete variable domain reads NAGVMQNPRHLVRRRGQEARLRCSPMKGHSHVYWYRQLPEEGLKFMVYLQKENIIDESGMPKERFSAEFPKEGPSILRIQQVVRGDSAAYFCASSPTSLDNQPQHFGDGTRLSIL.

V and J are TRBV5-1 and TRBJ2-1; 8 bases match TRBD1. The CDR3 is 14 residues long. V lost 4 bases to trimming and J lost 5 bases; unmatched junction nucleotides: 5. CDR1 SGHRS and CDR2 YFSETQ come from the germline V gene. This CDR3 reads CASSPRQGNNEQFF. The CDR3 bases are TGCGCCAGCAGCCCCCGACAGGGGAACAATGAGCAGTTCTTC.

In its sample, this clone was seen a few times. V is TRBV3-1 (or the pseudogene TRBV3-2) and J is TRBJ2-2; D is possibly TRBD2 (7 bases). Per the germline V gene, CDR1 is LGHDT and CDR2 is YNNKEL (reference sequence). This CDR3 region has 15 residues. The ends were cut back, 8 bases at V and 7 bases at J, with 20 bases in the middle. The CDR3 protein is CASCPFYREGGELFF. The CDR3 nucleotides are TGTGCCAGCTGCCCCTTTTACAGGGAGGGCGGGGAGCTGTTTTTT.

V and J are TRBV5-1 and TRBJ1-1, with 9 positions matching TRBD1. Germline V lookup: CDR1 SGHRS, CDR2 YFSETQ. Unmatched junction bases numbered 5, after V lost 3 bases and J lost 2 bases. This CDR3 has 15 amino acids. DNA for the CDR3: TGCGCCAGCAGCTCACAGGGGGCGCTTAACACTGAAGCTTTCTTT. It specifies CASSSQGALNTEAFF.

This clone was seen once. V gene TRBV5-1 combines with J gene TRBJ2-3, with 12 bases that match TRBD2. Trimming cost V 2 bases and J 4 bases; bases outside gene matches: 8. The germline V gene has CDR1 SGHRS and CDR2 YFSETQ. The CDR3 runs 17 residues. This CDR3 reads CASSFSRLAGEADTQYF. The DNA of the CDR3 is TGCGCCAGCAGCTTTAGCCGACTAGCGGGAGAGGCAGATACGCAGTATTTT.

This chain joins TRBV18 and TRBJ2-1; D remains ambiguous. The germline V gene encodes CDR1 KGHSH and CDR2 LQKENI. The CDR3 is 16 amino acids. V lost 3 bases and J 0 bases, leaving 12 bases between the germline ends. This CDR3 is CASSPLEISSYNEQFF. CDR3 nucleotide sequence: TGTGCCAGCTCACCGCTAGAAATTAGCTCCTACAATGAGCAGTTCTTC.

This clone was counted once. CDR3 protein: CASSLVRDSPYNEQFF. CDR3 in DNA: TGTGCCAGCAGCTTGGTCCGGGACAGCCCCTACAATGAGCAGTTCTTC. The chain employs TRBV5-4 and TRBJ2-1; 7 bases map to TRBD1. V trimming: 0 bases; J trimming: 2 bases; junction bases outside the gene matches: 5. The germline V gene encodes CDR1 SGHNT and CDR2 YYREEE (reference sequence). This CDR3 region has 16 residues.

CDR3 loop: CASSESVGNQPQHF. DNA for the CDR3: TGCGCCAGCAGTGAGTCAGTAGGCAATCAGCCCCAGCATTTT. The chain is built from TRBV10-2 and TRBJ1-5; no clear D gene. Trimming took 0 bases from V and 2 from J, leaving 5 bases between them. The length of the CDR3 is 14 residues. Germline loops: CDR1 WSHSY, CDR2 SAAADI.